These T cell receptor beta chains were read from a single sample in a study of metastatic and nonmetastatic thyroid tumors. TCRdb re-called the PCR reads via MiXCR. This table has tens of thousands of clones, under 15% appearing once. Sequencing input: tumor tissue. These receptors all come from a female donor with papillary thyroid cancer or a benign thyroid nodule (not recorded which). Some clones in this sample may be carry-over from other donors' samples. CDR3s include the opening cysteine and the closing phenylalanine or tryptophan. The D gene is left open where the match is weak. Size is stated for part of the rows, as once, few or many counts, or as a class when the clone is expanded.

clone_size	v_call	j_call	d_call	cdr3_nt	cdr3_aa
many	TRBV12-3/TRBV12-4	TRBJ1-1	NA	TGTGCCAGCAGGGGGACCGTGAGCGGCACTGAAGCTTTCTTT	CASRGTVSGTEAFF
NA	TRBV7-9	TRBJ1-2	NA	TGTGCCAGCAGCACTGGACGTAACCTTTGTGGCTACACCTTC	CASSTGRNLCGYTF
NA	TRBV11-1	TRBJ2-2	TRBD1	TGCGCCAGCAGCCTAGGGACAGGGTGCGCGAACACCGGGGAGCTGTTTTTT	CASSLGTGCANTGELFF
many	TRBV6-1	TRBJ2-1	NA	TGTGCCAGCAGTGCTGGGTGGGGTAGGGGTGAGCAGTTCTTC	CASSAGWGRGEQFF
many	TRBV9	TRBJ2-5	TRBD2	TGTGCCAGCAGCCACCCCGGGACTAGCGGGAAAGAGACCCAGTACTTC	CASSHPGTSGKETQYF
many	TRBV18	TRBJ2-7	TRBD1	TGTGCCAGCTCACCCGGACAGGCCGAAACGGGGGAGCAGTACTTC	CASSPGQAETGEQYF
many	TRBV9	TRBJ1-1	TRBD1	TGTGCCAGCAGCGTGGCCCCAGGGGGTATAACTGAAGCTTTCTTT	CASSVAPGGITEAFF
many	TRBV11-3	TRBJ2-1	TRBD2	TGTGCCAGCAGCTTAGAGCTAGCGGGAGTGCTCAGCTCCTACAATGAGCAGTTCTTC	CASSLELAGVLSSYNEQFF
many	TRBV27	TRBJ1-1	NA	TGTGCCAGCGGGGAGTACACTGAAGCTTTCTTT	CASGEYTEAFF
NA	TRBV7-9	TRBJ1-3	NA	TGTGCCAGCACAACCCGAGGGGGAAACACCATATATTTT	CASTTRGGNTIYF
many	TRBV18	TRBJ1-2	NA	TGTGCCAGCTCGCCTGAAAGGACGGCTAACTATGGCTACACCTTC	CASSPERTANYGYTF
many	TRBV19	TRBJ1-5	NA	TGTGCCAGTAGTATTTTGTCCAGGCGATTACCTAATCAGCCCCAGCATTTT	CASSILSRRLPNQPQHF
many	TRBV29-1	TRBJ2-7	NA	TGCAGCGTCGGAGGGCCCCCCTCCTACGAGCAGTACTTC	CSVGGPPSYEQYF
many	TRBV6-2/TRBV6-3	TRBJ2-7	TRBD1	TGTGCCAGCCCCGGGACAGGAAACTACGAGCAGTACTTC	CASPGTGNYEQYF
many	TRBV6-6	TRBJ2-1	NA	TGTGCCAGCAGTTACGGGGGAATCTACAATGAGCAGTTCTTC	CASSYGGIYNEQFF
NA	TRBV11-2	TRBJ2-7	NA	TGTGCCAGCAGCCCCGGGACACTTTTCGAGCAGTACTTC	CASSPGTLFEQYF
NA	TRBV20-1	TRBJ1-2	TRBD1	TGCGTATTCGGGACAGGAAACTATGGCTACACCTTC	CVFGTGNYGYTF
many	TRBV11-3	TRBJ2-2	NA	TGTGCCAGCAGCCCTGACCAGGGCGGGGAGCTGTTTTTT	CASSPDQGGELFF
few	TRBV7-3	TRBJ1-1	NA	TGTGCCAGCAGCTTAGGTATAGACACTGAAGCTTTCTTT	CASSLGIDTEAFF
NA	TRBV11-2	TRBJ2-7	TRBD1	TGTGCCAGCAGCCCGAGGACAGGGGGACTATACGAGCAGTACTTC	CASSPRTGGLYEQYF
many	TRBV18	TRBJ2-6	NA	TGTGCCAGCTCACCAGGGAGTGGGGCCAACGTCCTGACTTTC	CASSPGSGANVLTF
many	TRBV24-1	TRBJ2-1	TRBD2	TGTGCCACCAGTGATAACCGAGGACTAGACAATGAGCAGTTCTTC	CATSDNRGLDNEQFF